The present T cell receptor (beta chain) was sequenced within a study of post-analysis software for immune sequencing data (dated by TCRdb to about 2015). Background on the whole study: Recorded disease courses included relapsing-remitting, secondary progressive and progressive-relapsing multiple sclerosis, with some patients lacking subtype annotation. The patient repertoires were compared against more than 10 previously published healthy control repertoires obtained from donors aged 6 to 25 years. A subset of samples was prepared in parallel using single-end sample barcoding, then pooled and co-amplified after Illumina adapter ligation. Broad study findings and their caveats: Direct clustering with F measure revealed strong co-clustering of samples prepared in the same batch, which led to a batch-effect correction. Compared with controls, multiple sclerosis patients had significantly lower normalized Chao1 diversity, a finding suggesting substantial peripheral T-cell clonal expansion. The multiple sclerosis patient group was slightly younger than the control group. Significantly higher frequencies in patients than in controls were found for roughly 5 TRBV segments, including TRBV5-6, TRBV5-1 and TRBV20-1.

Receptor libraries were prepared by PCR. TCRdb names Illumina HiSeq 2500 as the instrument used. Unique molecular identifiers were incorporated into TCR beta cDNA libraries to reduce PCR and sequencing biases. Every 1 to 10 million input T cells yielded roughly 500,000 cDNA molecules, meaning each molecule approximated one T cell. The patient libraries were prepared and sequenced using the same protocol as the earlier healthy control dataset. Samples belonging to the same batch were prepared together, multiplexed and sequenced on a shared HiSeq lane. The published analysis was carried out like this. MIGEC was used to process the raw barcoded reads, and molecular identifier groups with only a single read were discarded before consensus assembly and CDR3 extraction. Clonotype tables were post-analysed with VDJtools, and diversity was normalized by down-sampling all datasets to the smallest sample size. Repertoire overlap clustering matched CDR3 amino acid but not nucleotide sequences to correct batch-related cross-sample contamination. TCRdb reran the public reads through fastp at Q25 and MiXCR, keeping productive beta chains. CDR3 protein duplicates are merged, each entry listing the most common genes and DNA. These V and J calls originate from TCRdb's pipeline instead of the authors' own analysis. The sample table records about 260,000 distinct CDR3 sequences; 30% to 45% of these occur just once. Around 5.2% of the sample lies in the top ten.

To demonstrate the VDJtools post-analysis software, the study profiled TCR beta repertoires from the peripheral blood of approximately twelve young patients with multiple sclerosis. The multiple sclerosis patients were children and adolescents between about 6 and 16 years of age. CDR1 LGHDT and CDR2 YNNKEL were looked up in the germline V gene (reference sequence). The CDR3 length is 16 residues, termini included. As to this clonotype: It lacks a known antigen. Since the CDR3 does not end with the conserved phenylalanine or tryptophan, this likely comes from a read error. It is unclear where the CDR3 begins or ends on the DNA, so no DNA is shown, and the CDR3 is as TCRdb lists it.

The sequence came from a girl between 5 and 17 years old with multiple sclerosis. The chain is made from TRBV3-1 and TRBJ2-5; TRBD2, the D gene given by the table, was not confirmed from the DNA. The specimen sequenced was blood. The CDR3 has the sequence CASSQRRSGWEETEYC.